The clone carrying this T cell receptor (beta chain) was counted a few times. As yet, its antigen is unknown. A single record per CDR3 protein comes from TCRdb applying MiXCR to the 5' RACE reads. The repertoire includes about 1.7 million distinct CDR3 sequences, less than 40% of them detected once, and roughly 0.3% sits in the top ten. This sample is drawn from a study of identical twins. Every one of the donors was a healthy Caucasian. Whole-study findings and limits: Cord blood's abundant beta clonotypes had fewer insertions, unlike memory repertoires. The study found excess low generation probability among twin-shared out-of-frame alpha sequences. The authors drew conclusions from cross-sectional statistical analysis rather than following the same donors.

V was clipped by 6 bases and J by 4 bases; unmatched bases: 7. CDR1 is LNHDA, CDR2 SQIVND, per germline (reference sequence). The CDR3 extends over 15 amino acids. The specimen was cord blood. This TCR was recovered from a newborn girl in good health. This chain joins TRBV19 and TRBJ2-7; 12 nucleotides align to TRBD1. The CDR3 is CASSPGQGAHYEQYF. CDR3 nucleotides: TGTGCCAGTAGCCCGGGACAGGGGGCGCATTACGAGCAGTACTTC.